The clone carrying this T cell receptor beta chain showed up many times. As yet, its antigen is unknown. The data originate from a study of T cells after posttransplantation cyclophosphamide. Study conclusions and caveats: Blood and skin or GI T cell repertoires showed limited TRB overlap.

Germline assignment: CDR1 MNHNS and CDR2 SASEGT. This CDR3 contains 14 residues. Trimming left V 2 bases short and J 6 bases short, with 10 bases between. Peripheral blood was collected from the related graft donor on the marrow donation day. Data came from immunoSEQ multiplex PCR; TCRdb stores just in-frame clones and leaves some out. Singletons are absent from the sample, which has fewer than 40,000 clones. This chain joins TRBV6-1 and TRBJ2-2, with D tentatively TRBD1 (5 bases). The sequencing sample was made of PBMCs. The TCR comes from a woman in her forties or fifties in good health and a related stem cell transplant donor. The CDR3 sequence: CASSETRAAGELFF. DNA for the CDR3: TGTGCCAGCAGTGAAACCAGGGCGGCCGGGGAGCTGTTTTTT.